The clone carrying this T cell receptor beta chain was counted ten times or more. The DNA is omitted, as the CDR3 cannot be located on it reliably, and the CDR3 follows TCRdb's listing. This entry comes from a study of T cells of healthy individuals. TCRdb analysed the 5' RACE reads with MiXCR anew, one entry per CDR3 protein. The sample carries around 100,000 distinct CDR3 sequences, 17% recorded once. Inclusive of both ends, the CDR3 amounts to 12 amino acids. Germline CDR1 reads SGHDT; CDR2 reads YYEEEE. V usage is TRBV5-6 and J usage is TRBJ2-7. The origin of this receptor is a human donor in good health. The CDR3 loop reads CASSSSEYEQYF.